This record covers a single T cell receptor beta chain. Its target is unknown. An end of the junction does not agree with germline; a read error may underlie this. The CDR3 runs to 16 residues. CDR1 is SGHNT and CDR2 is YYREEE in the germline V gene (reference sequence). This specimen comes from a study of tumor and adjacent non-tumor tissue in lung cancer. Study-wide background: The cohort had 12 to 13 adenocarcinoma, a couple of squamous cell and 1 small cell patients.

Study-wide findings and caveats: Patients with more diverse tumor TCRs had worse survival. Compared with tumor, normal lung showed significantly lower TCR diversity. In normal lung, the top 100 clones were significantly more dominant than in tumor.

No cell sorting was done before RNA was extracted from the tissue. A modified ARM-PCR protocol with three rounds of nested PCR amplified TCRbeta. TCRdb reanalysed the multiplex PCR reads using MiXCR and keeps one entry per CDR3 protein. Of 55,000 to 75,000 distinct CDR3 sequences detected, just under 60% appear once; the ten largest clones hold over 20%. The sequenced material came from lung tumor tissue. The chain combines TRBV5-4 with TRBJ2-6; perhaps TRBD1 as D (5 bases). The sequence came from a man aged 50-59 years with non-small cell lung cancer. CDR3 DNA sequence: TGTGCCACCAGCTTGGCTGTAGTAGCTGGGGCCAACGCCCTGACTTTC. Protein product: CATSLAVVAGANALTF. Looking up the rest from reference TRBV5-4 and TRBJ2-6 gives the full variable domain: ETGVTQSPTHLIKTRGQQVTLRCSSQSGHNTVSWYQQALGQGPQFIFQYYREEENGRGNFPPRFSGLQFPNYSSELNVNALELDDSALYLCATSLAVVAGANALTFGAGSRLTVL.